The 10 T cell receptor beta chains reported below all come from one sample, sequenced in a study of cytomegalovirus exposure and HLA in healthy donors. The PCR contained 60 Vbeta and 13 Jbeta primers. This table comes from immunoSEQ multiplex PCR, and its TCRdb copy is limited to in-frame clones, with some not included. Of over 70,000 clones listed, over 60% are singletons. Sequenced: PBMCs. The source is a man aged 25-40 years in good health and CMV-seronegative.

V gene TRBV7-2 combines with J gene TRBJ2-3, with 11 bases matching TRBD2. The germline gives CDR1 SGHTA, CDR2 FQGNSA. This CDR3 is built from 17 residues. J lost 0 bases, V lost 5 bases, and 7 bases had no gene match. The CDR3 nucleotides are TGTGCCAGCAGCCCGTGGACTAGCGGGCATAGCACAGATACGCAGTATTTT. Its protein is CASSPWTSGHSTDTQYF.

The rearrangement joins TRBV2 to TRBJ2-1; TRBD2 matches 8 bases. The junction had 14 bases not matched to a gene; V was cut back by 4 bases and J by 12 bases. The length of the CDR3 is 15 residues. Germline values: CDR1 SNHLY, CDR2 FYNNEI. The DNA for the CDR3 is TGTGCCAGCAGTGTACTCACTAGCGGTAGCTCCGTGCAGTTCTTC. Protein: CASSVLTSGSSVQFF.

This chain uses TRBV6-6 with TRBJ2-7; TRBD1 aligns across 7 bases. This CDR3 is built from 14 residues. The V gene's germline CDR1 is MNHNY and CDR2 SVGAGI (reference sequence). The V gene end was trimmed by 3 bases and the J gene end by 4 bases; junction bases not matched to a gene: 6. The CDR3 coding sequence is TGTGCCAGCAGTTATCAGGGGGTATTATACGAGCAGTACTTC. Its translation is CASSYQGVLYEQYF.

This chain links TRBV7-2 with TRBJ1-1; D might be TRBD1 (6 bases). From germline, CDR1 is SGHTA and CDR2 FQGNSA. The CDR3 extends over 18 amino acids. The V gene lost 5 bases and the J gene lost 0 bases, with 22 bases spanning the gap. DNA of the CDR3: TGTGCCAGCAGCGGCTCCCGCGCTTCCGGGACACTGAACACTGAAGCTTTCTTT. The encoded protein is CASSGSRASGTLNTEAFF.

The chain carries TRBV7-6 and TRBJ2-5; 7 positions match TRBD1. With V trimmed by 0 bases and J by 1 base, 8 bases remained unmatched. This CDR3 is 17 amino acids long. Germline CDR1 SGHVS, CDR2 FNYEAQ. This CDR3 reads CASSLAVTGWIQETQYF. In nucleotides, the CDR3 is TGTGCCAGCAGCTTAGCTGTGACAGGGTGGATCCAAGAGACCCAGTACTTC.

This clone was observed once. The chain joins TRBV11-2 to TRBJ1-5; TRBD1 matches 7 bases. Trimming removed 5 bases from V and 4 bases from J; junction bases left unmatched: 5. The CDR3 is 14 amino acids. The germline gives CDR1 SGHAT, CDR2 FQNNGV. The CDR3 sequence is CASSPGQPNQPQHF. For the CDR3, the DNA is TGTGCCAGCAGCCCGGGACAGCCAAATCAGCCCCAGCATTTT.

In DNA form, the CDR3 reads TGTGCCAGCAGTGAAGCCCCGGCAGGGCGAGGCTACACCTTC. Its protein product is CASSEAPAGRGYTF. J is TRBJ1-2 and V is TRBV2; D perhaps matches TRBD1 (5 bases). The CDR3 consists of 14 residues. Germline V gives CDR1 SNHLY, CDR2 FYNNEI. Trimming took off 0 bases at V and 8 bases at J, with 13 bases between the two ends.

The chain uses TRBV5-1 and TRBJ1-6; TRBD1 aligns across 7 bases. The CDR3 is made up of 16 amino acids. V was pared by 4 bases and J by 0 bases, with 4 bases of the junction left unmatched. Germline V gives CDR1 SGHRS, CDR2 YFSETQ. The CDR3 bases are TGCGCCAGCAGCGAACAGGGGAGCTCCTATAATTCACCCCTCCACTTT. It yields the protein CASSEQGSSYNSPLHF.

The chain carries TRBV27 and TRBJ1-4; no reliable D call. V was pared by 5 bases and J by 7 bases, with 14 bases between. The CDR3 consists of 14 residues. From germline, CDR1 is MNHEY and CDR2 SMNVEV (reference sequence). CDR3 DNA sequence: TGTGCCAGCAGTAGCCTCTACACGGGTGAAAAACTGTTTTTT. This translates into CASSSLYTGEKLFF.

The rearrangement links TRBV6-1 to TRBJ1-5; TRBD1 aligns across 7 bases. CDR3 length: 16 residues. Germline V gives CDR1 MNHNS, CDR2 SASEGT. The J segment lost 5 bases and the V segment lost 3 bases, leaving 10 bases of the junction unmatched. DNA of the CDR3: TGTGCCAGCAGTGAGCAAAACCGACAGGGTCATCAGCCCCAGCATTTT. The encoded protein is CASSEQNRQGHQPQHF.